These 20 T cell receptor beta chains were all obtained from the same sample, sequenced in a study of blood T cell repertoires in COVID-19 (dated by TCRdb to the early 2020s). Library prep was done by the immunoSEQ multiplex PCR assay. Held by TCRdb, this immuneACCESS table contains in-frame sequences only and omits some clones. Under half of the omission traces to an unresolved V gene where checked; the cause of the rest is unknown. The sample table holds 150,000 to 200,000 clones, of which approximately 92% were seen once. The ten largest account for about 4.6% of the sample. Input material: peripheral blood. The receptors originated from a man aged 25 to 45 with COVID-19, enrolled during active disease.

This sequence joins TRBV14 and TRBJ1-3; tentative D call: TRBD1 (6 bases). Trimming removed 2 bases from V and 8 bases from J, with 10 bases in between. Germline V CDR1 and CDR2: SGHDN, FVKESK. This CDR3 comprises 13 residues. The chain's CDR3 is CASSQQRGYTIYF. The CDR3 bases are TGTGCCAGCAGCCAACAAAGGGGGTACACCATATATTTT. Combining the CDR3 with reference TRBV14 and TRBJ1-3 gives the whole variable domain EAGVTQFPSHSVIEKGQTVTLRCDPISGHDNLYWYRRVMGKEIKFLLHFVKESKQDESGMPNNRFLAERTGGTYSTLKVQPAELEDSGVYFCASSQQRGYTIYFGEGSWLTVV.

This clone occurred once. V is TRBV4-1 and J is TRBJ1-3, with TRBD1 matching 7 bases. The CDR3 extends over 15 amino acids. CDR1 is MGHRA, CDR2 YSYEKL, per germline. V lost 1 base to trimming and J lost 2 bases; unmatched junction nucleotides: 2. The CDR3 protein is CASSQAGQTGNTIYF. In DNA form, the CDR3 reads TGCGCCAGCAGCCAAGCGGGACAGACTGGAAACACCATATATTTT.

The chain combines TRBV9 with TRBJ1-4, with 7 bases identical to TRBD1. Germline assignment: CDR1 SGDLS and CDR2 YYNGEE. The J segment lost 6 bases and the V segment lost 4 bases, leaving 6 bases of the junction unmatched. CDR3 size: 14 residues. The CDR3 coding sequence is TGTGCCAGCAGCATTCTAGGGACAGATGAAAAACTGTTTTTT. Translation: CASSILGTDEKLFF.

This chain joins TRBV5-1 and TRBJ2-1; 7 bases map to TRBD2. This CDR3 has 15 amino acids. Looked up from germline, CDR1 is SGHRS and CDR2 is YFSETQ. J was trimmed by 1 base and V by 4 bases; bases with no gene match: 5. In nucleotides, the CDR3 is TGCGCCAGCAGCCGGGAGGCAGGGTCCTACAATGAGCAGTTCTTC. Translating gives CASSREAGSYNEQFF.

The chain joins TRBV9 to TRBJ2-7; 9 bases match TRBD1. The CDR3 loop spans 15 amino acids. Germline assignment: CDR1 SGDLS and CDR2 YYNGEE. V lost 0 bases to trimming and J lost 4 bases; unmatched junction nucleotides: 5. DNA for the CDR3: TGTGCCAGCAGCGTAGCTACGGACAGGGGATACGAGCAGTACTTC. It yields the protein CASSVATDRGYEQYF.

The V gene is TRBV27, the J gene TRBJ2-7; TRBD1 aligns across 7 bases. J was trimmed by 3 bases and V by 2 bases; bases with no gene match: 4. Germline V CDR1 and CDR2: MNHEY, SMNVEV (reference sequence). This CDR3 has 14 amino acids. Here the CDR3 reads CASSLMTGYYEQYF. The CDR3 nucleotides read TGTGCCAGCAGTTTAATGACAGGGTACTACGAGCAGTACTTC.

The V gene is TRBV5-6, the J gene TRBJ2-5, with 9 bases lining up with TRBD1. V was clipped by 2 bases and J by 5 bases; unmatched bases: 7. CDR3 length: 15 residues. Germline CDR1 is SGHDT and CDR2 is YYEEEE. CDR3 bases: TGTGCCAGCAGCTTTCGGACAGGGGTGATGGAGACCCAGTACTTC. This encodes CASSFRTGVMETQYF.

As DNA, the CDR3 is TGTGCCAGCAGTTTAATACGACAGGGGGAAACAGATACGCAGTATTTT. It is translated as CASSLIRQGETDTQYF. This chain uses TRBV28 with TRBJ2-3; 9 positions match TRBD1. This CDR3 contains 16 residues. V shed 2 bases, J shed 3 bases, and the junction held 6 bases outside the gene matches. Germline V gene lookup returns CDR1 MDHEN and CDR2 SYDVKM.

This chain joins TRBV2 and TRBJ2-1, with 8 bases aligning to TRBD2. CDR3 size: 14 residues. The V and J ends lost 3 bases and 8 bases, in that order; junction bases with no gene match: 6. Germline CDR1 is SNHLY and CDR2 is FYNNEI. CDR3 bases: TGTGCCAGCAGTGACGGGAGGGGGAATGATGAGCAGTTCTTC. Translated: CASSDGRGNDEQFF.

This clone came up once. The V gene is TRBV5-5, the J gene TRBJ1-2, with D perhaps TRBD1 (5 bases). The ends were cut back, 4 bases at V and 3 bases at J, with 10 bases in the middle. CDR1 is SGHKS, CDR2 YYEKEE, per germline (reference sequence). This CDR3 is 13 amino acids long. CDR3 DNA: TGTGCCAGCAGCGTGGACATGGACTATGGCTACACCTTC. Its protein product is CASSVDMDYGYTF.

J is TRBJ1-5 and V is TRBV7-9, with 8 bases that match TRBD1. CDR3 size: 12 residues. V was pared by 5 bases and J by 16 bases, with 10 bases of the junction left unmatched. Germline V lookup: CDR1 SEHNR, CDR2 FQNEAQ (reference sequence). CDR3 in amino acids: CASSPGQGISHF. The DNA for the CDR3 is TGTGCCAGCAGCCCTGGACAGGGAATTTCACATTTT.

This clone was observed a few times. The chain employs TRBV28 and TRBJ2-7; possible D gene TRBD1, 6 bases. V gave up 1 base and J gave up 0 bases, with 13 bases separating them. Germline V gene lookup returns CDR1 MDHEN and CDR2 SYDVKM. The CDR3 totals 16 residues. In DNA, the CDR3 is TGTGCCAGCAGTTTATCGCCAGGGGACGGCTCCTACGAGCAGTACTTC. This translates into CASSLSPGDGSYEQYF.

The chain couples TRBV7-2 to TRBJ1-3, with D tentatively TRBD1 (6 bases). The V end lost 5 bases, the J end lost 4 bases, and 9 bases lay between the germline ends. CDR3 length equals 13 residues. The germline V gene has CDR1 SGHTA and CDR2 FQGNSA. The CDR3 loop reads CASSQGTGNTIYF. The DNA for the CDR3 is TGTGCCAGCAGCCAGGGGACGGGAAACACCATATATTTT.

At least ten counts were recorded for this clone. This chain joins TRBV4-2 and TRBJ2-7; D might be TRBD2 (5 bases). Germline values: CDR1 LGHNA, CDR2 YNFKEQ. This CDR3 is 15 amino acids long. Trimming pared 3 bases from V and 4 bases from J, leaving 16 bases between. The CDR3 coding sequence is TGTGCCAGCAGCCATAACCGGGAAAGAGCGTACGAGCAGTACTTC. This sequence encodes CASSHNRERAYEQYF.

The gene calls are TRBV5-3 and TRBJ2-1, with 9 positions matching TRBD2. TRBV5-3 is an open reading frame whose function is uncertain. CDR3 length: 18 amino acids. J was trimmed by 5 bases and V by 1 base; bases with no gene match: 13. This CDR3 is CARSLRREGRYSDNEQFF. CDR3 bases: TGTGCCAGAAGCTTGAGGCGGGAGGGCCGGTATAGTGACAATGAGCAGTTCTTC.

This clone was observed once. The chain couples TRBV11-2 to TRBJ2-2; 7 nucleotides match TRBD2. J gave up 6 bases and V 5 bases, and 12 bases lay outside the gene matches. The CDR3 covers 16 residues. The V gene's germline CDR1 is SGHAT and CDR2 FQNNGV. The CDR3 spells CASSRMGGGGAGELFF. The CDR3 nucleotides read TGTGCCAGCAGCCGCATGGGCGGGGGAGGTGCCGGGGAGCTGTTTTTT.

The rearrangement joins TRBV20-1 to TRBJ1-2; D is ambiguous. Germline CDR1 DFQATT, CDR2 SNEGSKA (reference sequence). This CDR3 has 9 amino acids. V dropped 6 bases and J dropped 4 bases, with 3 bases sitting between them. The CDR3 bases are TGCAGTGCCGGCTATGGCTACACCTTC. As protein: CSAGYGYTF.

V and J are TRBV6-6 and TRBJ1-2, with D uncertain. The CDR3 has 14 amino acids. Germline V gives CDR1 MNHNY, CDR2 SVGAGI (reference sequence). The V end was cut by 2 bases, the J end by 3 bases, with 10 bases between. CDR3 nucleotide sequence: TGTGCCAGCAGTTACACCAGAACAGACTATGGCTACACCTTC. Residues: CASSYTRTDYGYTF.

The genes are TRBV4-1 and TRBJ1-6; D is possibly TRBD1 (5 bases). The CDR3 runs to 15 residues. V was pared by 3 bases and J by 7 bases, with 13 bases between. The germline CDR1 and CDR2 sequences are MGHRA and YSYEKL. The DNA of the CDR3 is TGCGCCAGCAGCCAGGGGGGACGGATGAATTCACCCCTCCACTTT. Translated, it gives CASSQGGRMNSPLHF.

This chain connects TRBV9 to TRBJ2-1, with 8 bases identical to TRBD2. V gave up 0 bases and J gave up 9 bases; unmatched junction bases: 8. The CDR3 has 15 residues. CDR1 SGDLS and CDR2 YYNGEE come from the germline V gene. In DNA, the CDR3 is TGTGCCAGCAGCGTAGTCCCGGGGGGGAGAAGTGAGCAGTTCTTC. Translated, it gives CASSVVPGGRSEQFF.